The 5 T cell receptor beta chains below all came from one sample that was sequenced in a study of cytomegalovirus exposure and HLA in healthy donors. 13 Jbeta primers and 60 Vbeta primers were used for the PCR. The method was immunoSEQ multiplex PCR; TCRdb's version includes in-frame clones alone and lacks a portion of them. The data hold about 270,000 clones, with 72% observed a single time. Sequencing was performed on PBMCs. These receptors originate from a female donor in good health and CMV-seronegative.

CDR3 bases: TGTGCCAGCAGCTTGGTTAGCCCTAGCGGGCCGACCTACAATGAGCAGTTCTTC. It specifies CASSLVSPSGPTYNEQFF. The rearrangement links TRBV11-2 to TRBJ2-1; 8 nucleotides match TRBD2. The CDR3 is 18 residues long. Looked up from germline, CDR1 is SGHAT and CDR2 is FQNNGV. V shed 3 bases and J 2 bases; nucleotides not matched to a gene: 12.

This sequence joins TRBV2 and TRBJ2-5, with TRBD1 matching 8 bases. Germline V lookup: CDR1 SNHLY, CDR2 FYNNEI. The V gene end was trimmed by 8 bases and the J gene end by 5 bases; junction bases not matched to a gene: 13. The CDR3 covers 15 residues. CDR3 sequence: CASQKAQGAWETQYF. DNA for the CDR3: TGTGCCAGCCAGAAGGCGCAGGGGGCCTGGGAGACCCAGTACTTC.

The chain's CDR3 is CASLPTLAGAQETQYF. The CDR3, as DNA: TGTGCCAGCCTCCCTACGCTAGCGGGAGCACAAGAGACCCAGTACTTC. V gene TRBV6-6 combines with J gene TRBJ2-5, with TRBD2 identical over 10 bases. With V trimmed by 8 bases and J by 2 bases, 11 bases remained unmatched. The CDR3 is 16 residues long. Germline V gene data show CDR1 as MNHNY and CDR2 as SVGAGI (reference sequence).

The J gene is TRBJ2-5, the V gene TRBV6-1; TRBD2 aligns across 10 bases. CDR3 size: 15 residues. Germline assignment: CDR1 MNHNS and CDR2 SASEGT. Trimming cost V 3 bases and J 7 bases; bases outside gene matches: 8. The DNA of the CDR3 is TGTGCCAGCAGTGAGGGGACTAGCGCTCTTGGGACCCAGTACTTC. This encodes CASSEGTSALGTQYF.

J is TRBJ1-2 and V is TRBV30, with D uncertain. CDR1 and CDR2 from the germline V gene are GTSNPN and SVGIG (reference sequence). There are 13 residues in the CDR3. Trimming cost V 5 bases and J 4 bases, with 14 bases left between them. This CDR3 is CAWDALEGYGYTF. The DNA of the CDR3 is TGTGCCTGGGACGCCCTTGAGGGCTATGGCTACACCTTC.